The 11 T cell receptor beta chains listed next were all sequenced from one sample in a study of technical replicates of blood from a handful of donors. Here immunoSEQ multiplex PCR was the method, and the copy in TCRdb shows in-frame clones only, minus some. The table records 55,000 to 60,000 clones, just under 95% of them present only once. Sequencing used PBMCs. These receptors originate from a human donor in good health. Some clones in this sample may be carry-over from other donors' samples.

The chain is built from TRBV9 and TRBJ2-5; 9 bases line up with TRBD2. Trimming at V came to 2 bases and at J to 2 bases, leaving 4 bases not matched to a gene. The CDR3 consists of 15 residues. Germline V CDR1 and CDR2: SGDLS, YYNGEE. The CDR3 DNA follows: TGTGCCAGCAGCGTCCAAGCGGGAGGACAAGAGACCCAGTACTTC. Translated: CASSVQAGGQETQYF.

The chain joins TRBV7-2 to TRBJ2-3; 10 bases agree with TRBD1. The CDR3 is made up of 13 amino acids. Germline V gene sequence: CDR1 SGHTA, CDR2 FQGNSA. V gave up 4 bases and J gave up 6 bases; unmatched junction bases: 1. CDR3 region: CASSSDRGDTQYF. In DNA form, the CDR3 reads TGTGCCAGCAGCTCGGACAGGGGGGATACGCAGTATTTT.

The chain combines TRBV7-3 with TRBJ2-1, with TRBD2 matching over 9 bases. Germline trimming cut 2 bases from V and 9 bases from J; bases unmatched to any gene: 8. There are 15 residues in the CDR3. The germline V gene encodes CDR1 SGHTA and CDR2 FQGTGA. The CDR3 region has the DNA TGTGCCAGCAGCTTATTCGGCGGGGGGGCCTCTGAGCAGTTCTTC. This translates into CASSLFGGGASEQFF.

V and J are TRBV11-2 and TRBJ2-7; 10 positions agree with TRBD1. CDR3 size: 15 residues. Germline V gene data show CDR1 as SGHAT and CDR2 as FQNNGV. Losses at the gene ends were 5 bases for V and 3 bases for J; bases not matched to a gene: 7. The CDR3 spells CASSRRDRGSYEQYF. CDR3 bases: TGTGCCAGCAGCCGCCGGGACAGGGGTAGCTACGAGCAGTACTTC.

This clone has only a few counts. The chain combines TRBV18 with TRBJ2-7; 8 bases are a match to TRBD2. Trimming cost V 3 bases and J 1 base; bases outside gene matches: 8. The CDR3 has 16 residues. Germline CDR1 reads KGHSH; CDR2 reads LQKENI. The CDR3 spells CASSPLFSGKSYEQYF. The CDR3 DNA sequence: TGTGCCAGCTCACCCCTGTTTAGCGGGAAATCCTACGAGCAGTACTTC.

J is TRBJ2-1 and V is TRBV30; D is uncertain. Looked up from germline, CDR1 is GTSNPN and CDR2 is SVGIG (reference sequence). CDR3 length equals 11 residues. The CDR3 DNA reads as TGTGTGAGGAGCTCCTACAATGAGCAGTTCTTC. This sequence encodes CVRSSYNEQFF.

The V and J genes are TRBV5-1 and TRBJ2-7, with a tentative D call TRBD2 (5 bases). Germline V gene lookup returns CDR1 SGHRS and CDR2 YFSETQ. Trimming took 4 bases from V and 6 from J, leaving 17 bases between them. The CDR3 spans 14 residues. The CDR3 region has the DNA TGCGCCAGCAGCGCCGCGGGCGGGTACGTCGAGCAGTACTTC. Translating it yields CASSAAGGYVEQYF.

This sequence joins TRBV7-9 and TRBJ1-4; D is unclear. Germline assignment: CDR1 SEHNR and CDR2 FQNEAQ (reference sequence). CDR3 length: 13 amino acids. The V and J ends lost 5 bases and 8 bases respectively, with 12 bases between them. The CDR3 nucleotides read TGTGCCAGCAGCCCGCGAACTACGGAAAAACTGTTTTTT. Its protein product is CASSPRTTEKLFF.

J is TRBJ2-7 and V is TRBV7-9, with a weak D call TRBD1 (5 bases). The V end lost 2 bases, the J end lost 0 bases, and 8 bases lay between the germline ends. This CDR3 comprises 14 residues. In germline, CDR1 is SEHNR, CDR2 FQNEAQ (reference sequence). CDR3 DNA sequence: TGTGCCAGCAGCTTAAGACAGAACTCCTACGAGCAGTACTTC. This sequence encodes CASSLRQNSYEQYF.

This chain links TRBV7-9 with TRBJ1-5, with D tentatively TRBD1 (6 bases). Germline V gene sequence: CDR1 SEHNR, CDR2 FQNEAQ (reference sequence). This CDR3 is 13 amino acids long. V lost 1 base and J 10 bases, leaving 11 bases between the germline ends. The CDR3: CASSLGGQEPQHF. In nucleotides, the CDR3 is TGTGCCAGCAGCTTAGGGGGGCAGGAACCCCAGCATTTT.

This chain uses TRBV7-2 with TRBJ1-1; maybe TRBD1 (6 bases). The CDR3 has 14 residues. The germline V and J ends were trimmed by 5 bases and 7 bases, with 17 bases remaining between them. Germline values: CDR1 SGHTA, CDR2 FQGNSA. The CDR3 spells CASSRLHPGDEAFF. As DNA, the CDR3 is TGTGCCAGCAGCCGATTACACCCAGGGGATGAAGCTTTCTTT.